The 14 T cell receptor beta chains below come from one sample, sequenced in a study of T cell changes during pregnancy in multiple sclerosis (dated by TCRdb to the late 2010s). Receptor amplification or capture employed the immunoSEQ multiplex PCR assay. Held by TCRdb, this immuneACCESS table contains in-frame sequences only and omits some clones. Under half of the omission traces to an unresolved V gene where checked; the cause of the rest is unknown. The table for this sample lists about 18,000 clones; 85% to 90% of them were counted only once. 1.3% of the sample comes from the top ten. Sequencing was performed on CD4+ T cells from peripheral blood mononuclear cells, taken in the first trimester of pregnancy. The receptors were gathered from a female donor in good health, enrolled as a control in a pregnancy study.

The chain's CDR3 is CAWSVGVLGRDYGYTF. The CDR3 region has the DNA TGTGCCTGGAGTGTAGGGGTTCTTGGCAGGGACTATGGCTACACCTTC. The rearrangement uses TRBV30 and TRBJ1-2; D perhaps matches TRBD1 (5 bases). The CDR3 consists of 16 residues. Trimming cost V 0 bases and J 3 bases, with 17 bases left between them. Germline values: CDR1 GTSNPN, CDR2 SVGIG (reference sequence).

As for this clone: An end of the junction differs from the germline gene, which may be a read error. The chain carries TRBV7-7 and TRBJ2-1, with D perhaps TRBD1 (6 bases). There are 15 residues in the CDR3. Germline CDR1 reads SSHAT; CDR2 reads FNYEAQ (reference sequence). CDR3 amino acids: CASSLDRFSYNEQFF. CDR3 in DNA: TGTGCTAGCAGCCTCGACAGGTTCTCCTACAATGAGCAGTTCTTC.

The CDR3 sequence is CASSPSGGDWGYTF. The CDR3 nucleotides read TGTGCCAGCAGCCCCTCGGGCGGGGACTGGGGCTACACCTTC. The chain is built from TRBV7-2 and TRBJ1-2; TRBD1 might be the D (5 bases). The CDR3 is made up of 14 amino acids. Looked up from germline, CDR1 is SGHTA and CDR2 is FQGNSA. Deletions cut 5 bases from V and 8 bases from J, with 18 bases between. The full variable domain, its missing parts supplied by reference TRBV7-2 and TRBJ1-2, is GAGVSQSPSNKVTEKGKDVELRCDPISGHTALYWYRQSLGQGLEFLIYFQGNSAPDKSGLPSDRFSAERTGGSVSTLTIQRTQQEDSAVYLCASSPSGGDWGYTFGSGTRLTVV.

This clone was observed a single time. V gene TRBV4-1 combines with J gene TRBJ1-1; TRBD1 agrees at 11 bases. The CDR3 has 16 residues. The ends lost 4 bases at V and 1 base at J; junction bases unmatched: 5. Germline lookup yields CDR1 MGHRA and CDR2 YSYEKL. For the CDR3, the DNA is TGCGCCAGCAGCCCGGCAGGGACAGGGGGGAACACTGAAGCTTTCTTT. Translated, it gives CASSPAGTGGNTEAFF.

The genes are TRBV6-6 and TRBJ2-3, with D unresolved. This CDR3 spans 12 amino acids. Germline CDR1 and CDR2: MNHNY and SVGAGI (reference sequence). The germline V and J ends were trimmed by 4 bases and 5 bases, with 7 bases remaining between them. CDR3 in amino acids: CASSSAIDTQYF. CDR3 sequence (DNA): TGTGCCAGCAGTTCCGCGATAGATACGCAGTATTTT.

The rearrangement links TRBV13 to TRBJ1-1, with 7 bases aligning to TRBD1. The CDR3 loop spans 15 amino acids. Germline V gene lookup returns CDR1 PRHDT and CDR2 FYEKMQ (reference sequence). With 5 bases clipped from V and 1 base from J, the junction kept 7 bases outside the gene matches. DNA of the CDR3: TGTGCCAGCAGCACGGTACAGGGGCAGAACACTGAAGCTTTCTTT. Translation gives CASSTVQGQNTEAFF.

The chain employs TRBV10-3 and TRBJ1-5, with D possibly matching TRBD1 (5 bases). V was clipped by 11 bases and J by 3 bases, with 17 bases between them. Germline V gene data show CDR1 as ENHRY and CDR2 as SYGVKD. The CDR3 totals 14 residues. In DNA form, the CDR3 reads TGTGCCCCCAAGGGCGACAGCTTCAATCAGCCCCAGCATTTT. Its translation is CAPKGDSFNQPQHF.

The gene calls are TRBV5-1 and TRBJ1-3; 8 bases are shared with TRBD1. The CDR3 spans 12 residues. Germline CDR1 and CDR2: SGHRS and YFSETQ. Trimming took 3 bases from V and 10 from J; bases not matched to a gene: 3. DNA of the CDR3: TGCGCCAGCAGCTCAAACAGGGGGACCATATATTTT. Translated, it gives CASSSNRGTIYF.

This rearrangement joins TRBV6-6 to TRBJ2-1; unclear D gene. CDR1 and CDR2 (germline): MNHNY, SVGAGI (reference sequence). The CDR3 consists of 13 residues. V lost 6 bases, J lost 8 bases, and 14 bases lay in between. Written as DNA, the CDR3 is TGTGCCAGCAGCTACCTCTCAGGCGATGAGCAGTTCTTC. Translated: CASSYLSGDEQFF.

In DNA form, the CDR3 reads TGTGCCAGCAGTGCCCGGACAGGGATGGATCCCGCCGGGGAGCTGTTTTTT. It translates to CASSARTGMDPAGELFF. The chain links TRBV6-1 to TRBJ2-2; 8 nucleotides match TRBD1. Germline lookup yields CDR1 MNHNS and CDR2 SASEGT. The CDR3 has 17 residues. Trimming took 4 bases from V and 6 from J; bases not matched to a gene: 13.

This clone was found a few times. This chain joins TRBV4-3 and TRBJ1-4; D gene uncertain. This CDR3 has 16 amino acids. CDR1 is LGHNA and CDR2 is YSLEER in the germline V gene. Deletions cut 0 bases from V and 8 bases from J, with 16 bases between. In DNA, the CDR3 is TGCGCCAGCAGCCAAGATAGGTCGGAGGGCCTCGAAAAACTGTTTTTT. Residues: CASSQDRSEGLEKLFF.

This rearrangement joins TRBV6-5 to TRBJ2-2; 14 bases fit TRBD2. V lost 10 bases, J lost 7 bases, and 8 bases stayed unmatched. Germline V gives CDR1 MNHEY, CDR2 SVGAGI. This CDR3 has 15 residues. CDR3 region: CATRTSGRWGGELFF. CDR3 sequence (DNA): TGTGCCACCCGGACTAGCGGGAGGTGGGGCGGGGAGCTGTTTTTT.

There are a few counts of this clone. J is TRBJ1-2 and V is TRBV6-5, with 7 positions matching TRBD1. Looked up from germline, CDR1 is MNHEY and CDR2 is SVGAGI. The CDR3 has 13 amino acids. V gave up 4 bases and J gave up 2 bases; unmatched junction bases: 1. This CDR3 is CASSSTGNYGYTF. The CDR3 bases are TGTGCCAGCAGTTCGACAGGGAACTATGGCTACACCTTC.

The chain combines TRBV7-2 with TRBJ1-1, with 7 bases that match TRBD1. Germline V gives CDR1 SGHTA, CDR2 FQGNSA. Trimming at V came to 5 bases and at J to 0 bases, leaving 3 bases not matched to a gene. This CDR3 is built from 14 residues. In DNA form, the CDR3 reads TGTGCCAGCAGCGGGGACAGTTTGAACACTGAAGCTTTCTTT. It translates to CASSGDSLNTEAFF.